This T cell receptor beta chain stems from a study of CD8 T cells in ankylosing spondylitis. The table lists this clonotype with many counts. The antigen is not known. The ends were cut back, 4 bases at V and 3 bases at J, with 5 bases in the middle. Germline V CDR1 and CDR2: SGHKS, YYEKEE (reference sequence). This CDR3 region has 11 residues. The authors made TCR beta libraries by quantitative 5'-RACE with molecular barcodes. A single record per CDR3 protein comes from TCRdb applying MiXCR to the 5' RACE reads. The sample yields around 330,000 distinct CDR3 sequences, approximately 10% seen once. Study observations and caveats: Clones linked with disease were CD8+ and fairly uncommon in the peripheral blood. As reported, disease-linked clones showed significant enrichment in matched ankylosing spondylitis synovial fluid. Earlier authors reported some of these motif variants in reactive arthritis synovial fluid and blood.

The TCR originated in a female donor with ankylosing spondylitis or in good health (not recorded which). The V call is TRBV5-5, the J call TRBJ2-7; D call uncertain. Sequenced: blood, either unsorted or a sorted T cell fraction (not recorded which). In DNA form, the CDR3 reads TGTGCCAGCAGCAACCTCTACGAGCAGTACTTC. It encodes CASSNLYEQYF.